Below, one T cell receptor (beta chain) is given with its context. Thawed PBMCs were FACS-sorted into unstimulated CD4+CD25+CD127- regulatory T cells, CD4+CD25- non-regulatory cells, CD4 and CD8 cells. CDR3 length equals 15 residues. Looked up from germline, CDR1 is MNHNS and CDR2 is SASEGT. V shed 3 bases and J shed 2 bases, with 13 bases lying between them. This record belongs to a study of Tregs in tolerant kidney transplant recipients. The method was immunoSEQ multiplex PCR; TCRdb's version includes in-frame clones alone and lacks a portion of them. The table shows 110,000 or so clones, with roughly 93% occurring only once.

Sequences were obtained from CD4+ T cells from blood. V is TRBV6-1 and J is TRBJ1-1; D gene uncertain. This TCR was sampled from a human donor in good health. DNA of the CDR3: TGTGCCAGCAGTGATATAGGCAGGAGAAACACTGAAGCTTTCTTT. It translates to CASSDIGRRNTEAFF.